This T cell receptor (beta chain) was profiled in a study of blood T cell repertoires in COVID-19. Study context: The study drew acute and convalescent COVID-19 samples from the United States, Italy and Spain.

V was pared by 2 bases and J by 5 bases, with 5 bases of the junction left unmatched. This CDR3 comprises 15 residues. CDR1 MGHDK and CDR2 SYGVNS come from the germline V gene. The table came from immunoSEQ multiplex PCR; TCRdb's copy has only in-frame clones and leaves some out. There are about 270,000 clones in the sample; approximately 83% occur only once, and more than 8% lies in the top ten. This clone appeared a single time. This TCR was recovered from a woman aged 50 to 60 who had recovered from COVID-19. Sequencing used peripheral blood. V and J are TRBV25-1 and TRBJ2-2, with 7 bases matching TRBD1. The CDR3 DNA reads as TGTGCCAGCAGTGAACAGGGGGTAGTAACCGGGGAGCTGTTTTTT. Its translation: CASSEQGVVTGELFF.